The 13 T cell receptor beta chains in this list originate from one sample, sequenced in a study of blood T cell repertoires in COVID-19. TCRdb keeps only in-frame clones here, not all; method: immunoSEQ multiplex PCR. The sample lists some 260,000 clones, over 75% occurring once. The source material was peripheral blood. The receptors come from a woman in her twenties or thirties with acute or convalescent COVID-19.

CDR3 coding DNA: TGTGCCACCAGTGTAGGGGCGGAGACCCAGTACTTC. Its translation is CATSVGAETQYF. The gene calls are TRBV24-1 and TRBJ2-5; TRBD1 is a possible D gene (5 bases). There are 12 residues in the CDR3. Germline lookup yields CDR1 KGHDR and CDR2 SFDVKD. Trimming took off 5 bases at V and 5 bases at J, with 8 bases between the two ends.

The J gene is TRBJ2-3, the V gene TRBV7-9; 9 bases are shared with TRBD2. With 2 bases clipped from V and 2 bases from J, the junction kept 5 bases outside the gene matches. The CDR3 totals 16 residues. Per germline, CDR1 SEHNR and CDR2 FQNEAQ (reference sequence). The CDR3 sequence: CASSLQGTSLTDTQYF. CDR3 DNA sequence: TGTGCCAGCAGCTTACAGGGGACTAGCCTCACAGATACGCAGTATTTT.

The chain links TRBV18 to TRBJ2-3; 14 bases agree with TRBD2. Germline lookup yields CDR1 KGHSH and CDR2 LQKENI. J was trimmed by 0 bases and V by 3 bases; bases with no gene match: 8. This CDR3 is 19 amino acids long. For the CDR3, the DNA is TGTGCCAGCTCACCCCGCCGACTAGCGGGAGGGCTGAGCACAGATACGCAGTATTTT. Translated: CASSPRRLAGGLSTDTQYF.

The chain uses TRBV9 and TRBJ2-3; TRBD2 agrees at 15 bases. The CDR3 has 17 residues. The V and J ends lost 3 bases and 3 bases, in that order; junction bases with no gene match: 5. CDR1 and CDR2 (germline): SGDLS, YYNGEE. The CDR3 reads CASSASGTSGRTDTQYF. The CDR3 region has the DNA TGTGCCAGCAGCGCCTCCGGGACTAGCGGGAGGACAGATACGCAGTATTTT.

The chain couples TRBV9 to TRBJ2-7, with D unresolved. V dropped 3 bases and J dropped 2 bases, with 12 bases sitting between them. The germline CDR1 and CDR2 sequences are SGDLS and YYNGEE. The CDR3 sequence is 14 residues long. The chain's CDR3 is CASSGSNRPYEQYF. The CDR3 nucleotides are TGTGCCAGCAGCGGGAGCAACCGCCCCTACGAGCAGTACTTC.

J is TRBJ2-1 and V is TRBV6-6; D gene ambiguous. Trimming took 2 bases from V and 6 from J, leaving 2 bases between them. Germline V gene sequence: CDR1 MNHNY, CDR2 SVGAGI (reference sequence). The CDR3 runs 11 residues. CDR3 nucleotide sequence: TGTGCCAGCAGTTACCTCAATGAGCAGTTCTTC. Amino acid sequence: CASSYLNEQFF.

V is TRBV10-1 and J is TRBJ1-1; D is undetermined. The V gene's germline CDR1 is WNHNN and CDR2 SYGVQD (reference sequence). The CDR3 consists of 14 residues. V lost 1 base, J lost 5 bases, and 11 bases lay in between. The CDR3 sequence is CASSEYFPPTEAFF. CDR3 nucleotides: TGCGCCAGCAGTGAGTATTTTCCCCCGACTGAAGCTTTCTTT.

The V gene is TRBV6-6, the J gene TRBJ2-7; TRBD1 matches 11 bases. J gave up 2 bases and V 3 bases, and 3 bases lay outside the gene matches. Germline CDR1 reads MNHNY; CDR2 reads SVGAGI (reference sequence). CDR3 size: 15 residues. This chain's CDR3 is CASSYPGQGAYEQYF. In nucleotides, the CDR3 is TGTGCCAGCAGTTATCCGGGACAGGGGGCCTACGAGCAGTACTTC.

The J gene is TRBJ2-5, the V gene TRBV7-9, with TRBD2 matching 7 bases. The CDR3 sequence is 14 residues long. The ends lost 0 bases at V and 2 bases at J; junction bases unmatched: 0. Germline V CDR1 and CDR2: SEHNR, FQNEAQ (reference sequence). CDR3: CASSLAGGQETQYF. CDR3 bases: TGTGCCAGCAGCTTAGCGGGAGGGCAAGAGACCCAGTACTTC. The full variable domain, in which reference TRBV7-9 and TRBJ2-5 provide the parts outside the CDR3, is DTGVSQNPRHKITKRGQNVTFRCDPISEHNRLYWYRQTLGQGPEFLTYFQNEAQLEKSRLLSDRFSAERPKGSFSTLEIQRTEQGDSAMYLCASSLAGGQETQYFGPGTRLLVL.

The chain links TRBV19 to TRBJ2-1, with 10 positions matching TRBD2. V trimming: 3 bases; J trimming: 1 base; junction bases outside the gene matches: 6. The germline V gene encodes CDR1 LNHDA and CDR2 SQIVND (reference sequence). The CDR3 spans 17 residues. CDR3 in DNA: TGTGCCAGTAGTATGGGCCTAGCGGGGGTTTCCTACAATGAGCAGTTCTTC. Its protein product is CASSMGLAGVSYNEQFF.

This clone was detected only a few times. J is TRBJ2-1 and V is TRBV7-9; weak D call: TRBD2 (6 bases). Between the trimmed V and J ends, which lost 5 bases and 7 bases, there was a span of 18 bases. The CDR3 is 15 amino acids. Germline V CDR1 and CDR2: SEHNR, FQNEAQ (reference sequence). CDR3 region: CASSATSSPGNEQFF. CDR3 nucleotides: TGTGCCAGCAGCGCGACTAGTTCCCCCGGGAATGAGCAGTTCTTC.

The V gene is TRBV27, the J gene TRBJ2-1, with D possibly matching TRBD1 (6 bases). The CDR3 has 14 residues. V lost 6 bases and J 5 bases, leaving 14 bases between the germline ends. Germline V gives CDR1 MNHEY, CDR2 SMNVEV (reference sequence). The CDR3 reads CASRGATTNNEQFF. The CDR3 region has the DNA TGTGCCAGCAGGGGGGCCACCACCAACAATGAGCAGTTCTTC.

This sequence joins TRBV11-3 and TRBJ2-5; TRBD2 matches at 11 bases. Germline assignment: CDR1 SGHNT and CDR2 YENEEA. The CDR3 is 17 residues long. Trimming at V came to 3 bases and at J to 0 bases, leaving 6 bases not matched to a gene. CDR3 region: CASSFRGLAVYQETQYF. In nucleotides, the CDR3 is TGTGCCAGCAGCTTTAGGGGACTAGCGGTGTACCAAGAGACCCAGTACTTC. Combining the CDR3 with reference TRBV11-3 and TRBJ2-5 gives the whole variable domain EAGVVQSPRYKIIEKKQPVAFWCNPISGHNTLYWYLQNLGQGPELLIRYENEEAVDDSQLPKDRFSAERLKGVDSTLKIQPAELGDSAVYLCASSFRGLAVYQETQYFGPGTRLLVL.